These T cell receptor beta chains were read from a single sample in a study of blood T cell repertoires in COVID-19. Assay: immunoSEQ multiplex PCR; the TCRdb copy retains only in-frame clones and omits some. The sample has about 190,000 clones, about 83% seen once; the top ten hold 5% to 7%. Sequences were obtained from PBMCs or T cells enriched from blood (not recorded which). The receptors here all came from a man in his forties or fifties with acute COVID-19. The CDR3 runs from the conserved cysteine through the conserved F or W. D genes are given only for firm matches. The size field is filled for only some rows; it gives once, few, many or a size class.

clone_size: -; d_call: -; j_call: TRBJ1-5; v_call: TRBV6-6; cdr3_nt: TGTGCCAGCATTAGCCGTGCCAGTTACAATCAGCCCCAGCATTTT; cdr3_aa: CASISRASYNQPQHF
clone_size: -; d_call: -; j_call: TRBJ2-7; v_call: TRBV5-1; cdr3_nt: TGCGCCAGCAGCTTTGGGCAGGGATCCACCTACGAGCAGTACTTC; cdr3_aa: CASSFGQGSTYEQYF
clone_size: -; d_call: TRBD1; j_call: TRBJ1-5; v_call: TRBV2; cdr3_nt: TGTGCCAGCAGTTCTGGACAGGGGGATCAGCCCCAGCATTTT; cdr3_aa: CASSSGQGDQPQHF
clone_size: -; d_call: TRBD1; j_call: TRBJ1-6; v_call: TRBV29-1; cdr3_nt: TGCAGCGTCTCCAATCGGACAGGTTATAATTCACCCCTCCACTTT; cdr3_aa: CSVSNRTGYNSPLHF
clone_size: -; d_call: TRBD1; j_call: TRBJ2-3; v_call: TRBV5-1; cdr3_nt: TGCGCCAGCAGCTCGACAGGGGCTAGCACAGATACGCAGTATTTT; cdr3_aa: CASSSTGASTDTQYF
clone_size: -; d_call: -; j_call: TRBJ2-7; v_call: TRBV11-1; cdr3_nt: TGTGCCAGCAGCTTAGGTTCCGTATACGAGCAGTACTTC; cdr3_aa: CASSLGSVYEQYF
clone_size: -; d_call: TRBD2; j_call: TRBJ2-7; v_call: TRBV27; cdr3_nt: TGTGCCAGCAGCTCACTAGCGGGAGGGTACGAGCAGTACTTC; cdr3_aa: CASSSLAGGYEQYF
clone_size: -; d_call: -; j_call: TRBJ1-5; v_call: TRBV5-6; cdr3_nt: TGTGCCAGCAGCTTGGGTCAGAGCAATCAGCCCCAGCATTTT; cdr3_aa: CASSLGQSNQPQHF
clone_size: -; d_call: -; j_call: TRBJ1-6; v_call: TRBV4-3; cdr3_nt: TGCGCCAGCAGCCAACAACAGGTTGCCCATTCACCCCTCCACTTT; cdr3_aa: CASSQQQVAHSPLHF
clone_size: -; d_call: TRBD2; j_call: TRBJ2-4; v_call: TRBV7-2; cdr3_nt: TGTGCCAGCAGCTTAGAGGGACTAGCGGGAGGGGGGCGGAACATTCAGTACTTC; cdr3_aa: CASSLEGLAGGGRNIQYF
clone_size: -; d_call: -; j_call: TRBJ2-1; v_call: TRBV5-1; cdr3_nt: TGCGCCAGCAGCTTGAGGGACTCTTCCTACAATGAGCAGTTCTTC; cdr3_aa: CASSLRDSSYNEQFF
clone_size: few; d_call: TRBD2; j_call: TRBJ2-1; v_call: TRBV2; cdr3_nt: TGTGCCAGCAGTGAAAAGGTAGTTTTGAGCGGGAATAAGAATGAGCAGTTCTTC; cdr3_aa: CASSEKVVLSGNKNEQFF
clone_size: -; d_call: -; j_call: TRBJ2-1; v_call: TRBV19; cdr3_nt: TGTGCCAGTAGTATCCGGAGGCAGGTAACCGGTGAGCAGTTCTTC; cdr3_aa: CASSIRRQVTGEQFF
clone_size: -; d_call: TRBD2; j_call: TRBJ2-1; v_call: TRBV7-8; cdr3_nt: TGTGCCAGCAGCCCTAGGGGACAGGTCACTAGCGGGGCGTACAATGAGCAGTTCTTC; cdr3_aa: CASSPRGQVTSGAYNEQFF
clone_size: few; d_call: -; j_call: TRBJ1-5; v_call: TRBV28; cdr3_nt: TGTGCCAGCAGAGTATCAGGTAAGTCCGATCAGCCCCAGCATTTT; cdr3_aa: CASRVSGKSDQPQHF
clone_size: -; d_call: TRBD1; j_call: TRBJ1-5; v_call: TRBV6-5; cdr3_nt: TGTGCCAGCAGTCAGGGGGCGCCTGGCAATCAGCCCCAGCATTTT; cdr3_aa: CASSQGAPGNQPQHF
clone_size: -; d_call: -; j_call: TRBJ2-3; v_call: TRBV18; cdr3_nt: TGTGCCAGCTCACCACCCGGTAGCACAGATACGCAGTATTTT; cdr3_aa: CASSPPGSTDTQYF
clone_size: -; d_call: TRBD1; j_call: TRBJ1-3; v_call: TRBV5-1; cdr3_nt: TGCGCCAGCAGCGTTGGACAGGCTGCTGGAAACACCATATATTTT; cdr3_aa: CASSVGQAAGNTIYF
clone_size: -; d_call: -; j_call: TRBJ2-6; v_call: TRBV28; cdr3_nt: TGTGCCAGCAGCTCTTCCTCTGGGGCCAACGTCCTGACTTTC; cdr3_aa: CASSSSSGANVLTF
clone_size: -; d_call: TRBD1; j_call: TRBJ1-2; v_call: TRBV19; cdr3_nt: TGTGCCAGTAGACACGCCAGGGGGCGGACAGTCTATGGCTACACCTTC; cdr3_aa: CASRHARGRTVYGYTF